The 23 T cell receptor beta chains listed next were all sequenced from one sample in a study of blood T cells in healthy people across ages. Next came a second PCR, run for roughly 7 to 12 cycles, which used a sample-barcoded 5' primer along with a J-beta primer mix. TCRdb re-derived calls from the 5' RACE reads in MiXCR, one entry per CDR3 protein. The table shows about 800,000 distinct CDR3 sequences, with over 45% occurring only once. Material for sequencing was blood. Receptor source: a man in his thirties or forties in good health.

This sequence joins TRBV28 and TRBJ2-5; D gene ambiguous. Deletions cut 2 bases from V and 2 bases from J, with 9 bases between. This CDR3 region has 14 residues. Germline V gives CDR1 MDHEN, CDR2 SYDVKM. The CDR3: CASSLHEPQETQYF. CDR3 bases: TGTGCCAGCAGTTTACACGAACCTCAAGAGACCCAGTACTTC.

There are a few counts of this clonotype. This chain uses TRBV20-1 with TRBJ1-2, with 10 bases fitting TRBD1. The CDR3 totals 14 residues. CDR1 is DFQATT and CDR2 is SNEGSKA in the germline V gene (reference sequence). V was clipped by 5 bases and J by 6 bases; unmatched bases: 9. DNA for the CDR3: TGCAGTGCTCCGACCCCCGGGACAGGGGATGGCTACACCTTC. Translating gives CSAPTPGTGDGYTF.

V is TRBV7-2 and J is TRBJ2-7, with 15 bases aligning to TRBD2. The germline gives CDR1 SGHTA, CDR2 FQGNSA. The CDR3 has 17 residues. Unmatched junction bases numbered 5, after V lost 5 bases and J lost 0 bases. The CDR3 sequence: CASSHGTSGGSSYEQYF. The CDR3 DNA reads as TGTGCCAGCAGCCACGGGACTAGCGGGGGGAGCTCCTACGAGCAGTACTTC.

In its sample, this clonotype was seen a few times. The chain is built from TRBV9 and TRBJ2-3; D remains unclear. Trimming stripped 4 bases from V and 4 bases from J, with 7 bases between. The CDR3 loop spans 12 amino acids. CDR1 SGDLS and CDR2 YYNGEE come from the germline V gene. Here the CDR3 reads CASSTDSDTQYF. CDR3 coding DNA: TGTGCCAGCAGCACAGATTCAGATACGCAGTATTTT.

The J gene is TRBJ2-7, the V gene TRBV20-1, with a possible D match to TRBD2 (6 bases). Germline V gives CDR1 DFQATT, CDR2 SNEGSKA (reference sequence). This CDR3 region has 12 residues. Trimming took off 4 bases at V and 6 bases at J, with 13 bases between the two ends. CDR3 coding DNA: TGCAGTGCTATCTTACCCGGGGGCGAGCAGTACTTC. It codes for CSAILPGGEQYF.

With regard to this clonotype: This could be a read error, since a much larger clone is one nucleotide away. The chain carries TRBV25-1 and TRBJ2-1, with 8 bases lining up with TRBD1. CDR1 is MGHDK, CDR2 SYGVNS, per germline. The CDR3 contains 13 residues. The CDR3 is CVSSLGTGNEQFF. The DNA of the CDR3 is TGTGTCAGCAGTCTCGGGACAGGCAATGAGCAGTTCTTC.

The rearrangement uses TRBV10-3 and TRBJ2-2; 10 nucleotides align to TRBD1. After removal of 6 bases from V and 6 bases from J, the junction contained 7 bases not matched to a gene. From germline, CDR1 is ENHRY and CDR2 SYGVKD. This CDR3 spans 15 amino acids. CDR3 coding DNA: TGTGCCATCAGAACCGGGACAGGGGAATCCGGGGAGCTGTTTTTT. Translating it yields CAIRTGTGESGELFF.

The chain carries TRBV29-1 and TRBJ1-1; D is perhaps TRBD1 (6 bases). The V end lost 4 bases, the J end lost 3 bases, and 15 bases lay between the germline ends. CDR3 length equals 14 residues. CDR1 is SQVTM and CDR2 is ANQGSEA in the germline V gene. For the CDR3, the DNA is TGCAGCGTTGCGCCACAGGGTTTAGACACTGAAGCTTTCTTT. Its protein is CSVAPQGLDTEAFF.

This clonotype has more than one count but fewer than ten. A read error may explain this, as a much larger clone is one base away. The chain combines TRBV27 with TRBJ2-1; 9 nucleotides align to TRBD2. CDR3 size: 14 residues. Germline CDR1 is MNHEY and CDR2 is SMNVEV (reference sequence). V gave up 5 bases and J gave up 10 bases; unmatched junction bases: 9. This CDR3 is CASSVAGGPREQFF. The CDR3 coding sequence is TGTGCCAGCAGTGTCGCGGGAGGGCCACGGGAGCAGTTCTTC.

The chain is built from TRBV15 and TRBJ2-1, with TRBD2 matching over 11 bases. V was clipped by 5 bases and J by 9 bases; unmatched bases: 12. The length of the CDR3 is 16 residues. Germline CDR1 LNHNV, CDR2 YYDKDF (reference sequence). CDR3: CATSGQLAGVQSEQFF. The CDR3, as DNA: TGTGCCACCAGCGGACAACTAGCGGGAGTCCAAAGTGAGCAGTTCTTC.

The chain employs TRBV5-1 and TRBJ2-3; the D is unclear. Germline V gene sequence: CDR1 SGHRS, CDR2 YFSETQ. The CDR3 is 13 residues long. Trimming removed 1 base from V and 7 bases from J, with 10 bases in between. DNA of the CDR3: TGCGCCAGCAGCTTGAGCAGCACTAATACGCAGTATTTT. As protein: CASSLSSTNTQYF.

The chain couples TRBV5-1 to TRBJ1-1, with D possibly TRBD1 on 6 matching bases. CDR3 length: 12 amino acids. Germline V gives CDR1 SGHRS, CDR2 YFSETQ. The V end lost 1 base, the J end lost 8 bases, and 9 bases lay between the germline ends. DNA for the CDR3: TGCGCCAGCAGCTTGTCAGGGGCCGAAGCTTTCTTT. It encodes CASSLSGAEAFF.

This rearrangement joins TRBV2 to TRBJ1-2; perhaps TRBD1 as D (5 bases). The V gene lost 4 bases and the J gene lost 8 bases, with 11 bases spanning the gap. The CDR3 loop spans 12 amino acids. Germline V gene sequence: CDR1 SNHLY, CDR2 FYNNEI. The CDR3 nucleotides are TGTGCCAGCAGTGGCGACAGAGGGGGCTACACCTTC. This sequence encodes CASSGDRGGYTF. Based on the CDR3 plus reference TRBV2 and TRBJ1-2, the full variable domain is EPEVTQTPSHQVTQMGQEVILRCVPISNHLYFYWYRQILGQKVEFLVSFYNNEISEKSEIFDDQFSVERPDGSNFTLKIRSTKLEDSAMYFCASSGDRGGYTFGSGTRLTVV.

The V and J genes are TRBV5-1 and TRBJ2-1; a possible D gene is TRBD2 (5 bases). The CDR3 is 18 amino acids. The germline gives CDR1 SGHRS, CDR2 YFSETQ. Trimming stripped 5 bases from V and 5 bases from J, with 26 bases between. The CDR3 sequence is CASRVGFTRRWQDNEQFF. The CDR3 DNA reads TGCGCCAGCAGGGTCGGGTTTACTAGGCGGTGGCAGGACAATGAGCAGTTCTTC.

V usage is TRBV7-2 and J usage is TRBJ2-3; D may be TRBD2 (6 bases). Germline V gene sequence: CDR1 SGHTA, CDR2 FQGNSA. With 6 bases removed from V and 6 bases from J, the gap between germline ends came to 16 bases. This CDR3 spans 14 amino acids. The CDR3 nucleotides are TGTGCCAGCAGGGGAGGAGCGCCCCCTGATACGCAGTATTTT. Protein product: CASRGGAPPDTQYF.

This clonotype occurred a few times. The V gene is TRBV20-1, the J gene TRBJ2-3, with TRBD2 identical over 7 bases. The CDR3 contains 14 residues. Germline CDR1 DFQATT, CDR2 SNEGSKA (reference sequence). The ends lost 2 bases at V and 4 bases at J; junction bases unmatched: 6. The CDR3 here is CSARSPTSPDTQYF. The CDR3 region has the DNA TGCAGTGCTAGATCCCCGACTAGCCCAGATACGCAGTATTTT.

The chain couples TRBV10-2 to TRBJ1-2; D remains ambiguous. Germline CDR1 and CDR2: WSHSY and SAAADI. With 2 bases removed from V and 4 bases from J, the gap between germline ends came to 14 bases. The CDR3 is made up of 15 amino acids. This CDR3 reads CASSEVAGSLYGYTF. The CDR3 DNA is TGCGCCAGCAGTGAGGTGGCCGGTTCCCTCTATGGCTACACCTTC.

The table lists this clonotype with many counts. This sequence joins TRBV7-2 and TRBJ1-1, with D hard to call. The germline CDR1 and CDR2 sequences are SGHTA and FQGNSA. The CDR3 spans 11 residues. V gave up 2 bases and J gave up 6 bases, with 4 bases separating them. DNA of the CDR3: TGTGCCAGCAGCTTATGGTCTGAAGCTTTCTTT. Its translation is CASSLWSEAFF.

This chain uses TRBV20-1 with TRBJ1-1; maybe TRBD1 (5 bases). The CDR3 is made up of 12 amino acids. Trimming cost V 4 bases and J 7 bases, with 13 bases left between them. The germline V gene encodes CDR1 DFQATT and CDR2 SNEGSKA (reference sequence). CDR3 DNA: TGCAGTGCTACCACAGGATACGGTGAAGCTTTCTTT. It is translated as CSATTGYGEAFF.

This chain connects TRBV7-9 to TRBJ2-7; D gene uncertain. V was trimmed by 1 base and J by 6 bases, leaving 7 bases between them. Germline V gives CDR1 SEHNR, CDR2 FQNEAQ (reference sequence). This CDR3 spans 12 amino acids. The CDR3 nucleotides are TGTGCCAGCAGCTTAGGAACTCTCGAGCAGTACTTC. As protein: CASSLGTLEQYF.

There are a few counts of this clonotype. The chain recombines TRBV19 with TRBJ2-3; D gene uncertain. V dropped 5 bases and J dropped 4 bases, with 13 bases sitting between them. Germline-derived CDR1 and CDR2 are LNHDA and SQIVND (reference sequence). The CDR3 is made up of 14 amino acids. The CDR3 DNA sequence: TGTGCCAGTAGTTATAACAGAGAGCCAGATACGCAGTATTTT. It is translated as CASSYNREPDTQYF.

This clonotype was observed a handful of times. CDR3 sequence reads: CASTRGSSSYEQYF. CDR3 nucleotide sequence: TGTGCCAGCACGAGAGGCAGTTCTTCCTACGAGCAGTACTTC. This chain links TRBV28 with TRBJ2-7, with D hard to call. This CDR3 contains 14 residues. V gave up 7 bases and J gave up 1 base, with 14 bases separating them. Germline assignment: CDR1 MDHEN and CDR2 SYDVKM.

The chain is built from TRBV7-2 and TRBJ2-6; 8 nucleotides match TRBD1. Germline CDR1 SGHTA, CDR2 FQGNSA. The ends lost 1 base at V and 0 bases at J; junction bases unmatched: 11. The CDR3 is 20 residues long. The CDR3 DNA reads as TGTGCCAGCAGCTTAGACGTACAGGGGGGAGCCCTCTCTGGGGCCAACGTCCTGACTTTC. Translated, it gives CASSLDVQGGALSGANVLTF.